This TCR beta chain was sequenced during a study of technical replicates of blood from a handful of donors. Germline lookup yields CDR1 MRHNA and CDR2 SNTAGT. This CDR3 has 18 amino acids. Trimming took off 0 bases at V and 3 bases at J, with 21 bases between the two ends. Here immunoSEQ multiplex PCR was the method, and the copy in TCRdb shows in-frame clones only, minus some. The repertoire consists of about 80,000 clones, with around 94% occurring once and the leading ten covering more than 0.3%. The chain recombines TRBV6-4 with TRBJ2-7; no clear D. Sequences were obtained from T cells isolated from PBMCs. The sequence was collected from a human donor in good health. The CDR3 protein is CASSDSGATHYYYYEQYF. As DNA, the CDR3 is TGTGCCAGCAGTGACTCAGGAGCTACCCACTACTACTACTACGAGCAGTACTTC.